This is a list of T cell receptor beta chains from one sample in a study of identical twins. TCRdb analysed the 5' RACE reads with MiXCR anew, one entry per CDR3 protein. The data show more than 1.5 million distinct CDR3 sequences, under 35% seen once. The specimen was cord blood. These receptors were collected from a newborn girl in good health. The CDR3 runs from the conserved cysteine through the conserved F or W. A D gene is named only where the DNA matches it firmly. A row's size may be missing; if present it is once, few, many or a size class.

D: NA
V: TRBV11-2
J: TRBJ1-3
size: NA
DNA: TGTGCCAGCGGCTTACGGCTTCAGGACCTAGGAAACACCATATATTTT
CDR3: CASGLRLQDLGNTIYF

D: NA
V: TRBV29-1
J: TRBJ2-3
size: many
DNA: TGCAGCGTTGAGGACCCACTCACAGATACGCAGTATTTT
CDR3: CSVEDPLTDTQYF

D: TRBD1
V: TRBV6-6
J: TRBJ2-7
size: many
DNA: TGTGCCACCAGGGACCGGACAGGTTTAGCCTACGAGCAGTACTTC
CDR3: CATRDRTGLAYEQYF

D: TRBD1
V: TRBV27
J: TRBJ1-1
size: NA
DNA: TGTGCCAGCAAGCGATACCCCAAGACAGGGGGGGACACTGAAGCTTTCTTT
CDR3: CASKRYPKTGGDTEAFF

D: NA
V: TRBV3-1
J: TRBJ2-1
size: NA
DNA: TGTGCCAGCAGCCCAATAGGGGGATCGTACAATGAGCAGTTCTTC
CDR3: CASSPIGGSYNEQFF

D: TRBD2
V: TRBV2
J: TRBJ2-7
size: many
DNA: TGTGCCAGCAGTCCCACTAGCGGTAACTCCTACGAGCAGTACTTC
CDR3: CASSPTSGNSYEQYF

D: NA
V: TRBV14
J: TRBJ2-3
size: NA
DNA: TGTGCCAGCAGCCAAGATTGGGGACCCGCTTCTACGCAGTATTTT
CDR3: CASSQDWGPASTQYF

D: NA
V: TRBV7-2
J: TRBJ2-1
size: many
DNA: TGTGCCAGCAGCCTCGTTAGCGGCCCATACAATGAGCAGTTCTTC
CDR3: CASSLVSGPYNEQFF

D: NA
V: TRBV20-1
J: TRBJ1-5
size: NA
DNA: TGCAGTGCTATAGGCTTCTTTTTGGGTAACAATCAGCCCCAGCATTTT
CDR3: CSAIGFFLGNNQPQHF

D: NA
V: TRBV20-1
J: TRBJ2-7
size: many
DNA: TGCAGTGCAACCCGGACAGAATACGAGCAGTACTTC
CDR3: CSATRTEYEQYF

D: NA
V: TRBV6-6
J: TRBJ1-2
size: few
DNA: TGTGCCAGCAGTTCACACAGGGAGAGGAGCTATGGCTACACCTTC
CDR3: CASSSHRERSYGYTF